These 29 T cell receptor beta chains were sequenced from one sample in a study of T-cell memory formation after mild COVID-19. Each CDR3 protein is one row after TCRdb ran MiXCR on the 5' RACE reads. The sample lists roughly 150,000 distinct CDR3 sequences; around 15% were seen once. Sequenced: PBMCs or a T cell subset sorted from them (not recorded which). These TCRs come from an adult woman who had mild COVID-19 (a few samples of this study predate the infection). Cell type and time point are not known.

This clonotype has more than one count but fewer than ten. The rearrangement uses TRBV6-5 and TRBJ1-5; possibly TRBD1 for D (5 bases). Germline lookup yields CDR1 MNHEY and CDR2 SVGAGI. The CDR3 is 12 residues long. V shed 11 bases and J shed 5 bases, with 13 bases lying between them. For the CDR3, the DNA is TGTGCCGGGGCGGGCCACTATCAGCCCCAGCATTTT. This sequence encodes CAGAGHYQPQHF.

This clonotype was seen ten or more times. The rearrangement links TRBV7-9 to TRBJ2-2, with a weak D call TRBD2 (5 bases). The germline gives CDR1 SEHNR, CDR2 FQNEAQ (reference sequence). The CDR3 contains 15 residues. Trimming pared 1 base from V and 6 bases from J, leaving 12 bases between. As DNA, the CDR3 is TGTGCCAGCAGCTTAGAGAGGGTCCGACCCGGGGAGCTGTTTTTT. This gives the protein CASSLERVRPGELFF.

This clonotype occurred a few times. The V gene is TRBV5-1, the J gene TRBJ1-1; D possibly corresponds to TRBD1 (6 bases). This CDR3 is 14 amino acids long. V was shortened by 1 base and J by 2 bases, with 9 bases between the two germline ends. From germline, CDR1 is SGHRS and CDR2 YFSETQ. The CDR3, as DNA: TGCGCCAGCAGCTTGCAGGGGATCAACACTGAAGCTTTCTTT. Protein: CASSLQGINTEAFF.

This CDR3 is CASSLGGSIYEQYF. Here the CDR3 DNA reads TGCGCCAGCAGCTTGGGGGGTAGCATTTACGAGCAGTACTTC. V is TRBV5-1 and J is TRBJ2-7; no firm D call. Trimming stripped 0 bases from V and 4 bases from J, with 11 bases between. The CDR3 runs 14 residues. Germline V gene lookup returns CDR1 SGHRS and CDR2 YFSETQ.

CDR3: CASSLDTNQETQYF. Here the CDR3 DNA reads TGCGCCAGCAGCTTGGATACCAACCAAGAGACCCAGTACTTC. This chain links TRBV5-1 with TRBJ2-5; D gene ambiguous. This CDR3 contains 14 residues. Trimming stripped 0 bases from V and 0 bases from J, with 6 bases between. Germline V gives CDR1 SGHRS, CDR2 YFSETQ.

This clonotype was picked up many times. The chain couples TRBV10-3 to TRBJ2-1, with D unclear. CDR1 ENHRY and CDR2 SYGVKD come from the germline V gene. The CDR3 loop spans 13 amino acids. Trimming shortened V by 5 bases and J by 6 bases, and 11 bases separated the two germline ends. CDR3 residues: CAISKDEANEQFF. CDR3 sequence (DNA): TGTGCCATCAGTAAGGACGAGGCCAATGAGCAGTTCTTC.

This clonotype was seen only a few times. This chain connects TRBV27 to TRBJ2-7; tentatively, D is TRBD1 or TRBD2 (5 bases each). This CDR3 has 15 amino acids. Trimming pared 6 bases from V and 0 bases from J, leaving 15 bases between. Per the germline V gene, CDR1 is MNHEY and CDR2 is SMNVEV (reference sequence). Written as DNA, the CDR3 is TGTGCCAGCAGCTTTCAGGGTGGAGGCTCCTACGAGCAGTACTTC. Its translation is CASSFQGGGSYEQYF.

Only a few counts were recorded for this clonotype. This chain joins TRBV20-1 and TRBJ1-1; weak D call: TRBD1 (6 bases). This CDR3 region has 15 residues. The germline gives CDR1 DFQATT, CDR2 SNEGSKA (reference sequence). Deletions cut 6 bases from V and 3 bases from J, with 20 bases between. The CDR3 bases are TGCAGTGCCTCGACCGATAACAGGGCTGACACTGAAGCTTTCTTT. Translating gives CSASTDNRADTEAFF.

This clonotype was seen more than once but under ten times. The chain carries TRBV4-1 and TRBJ2-1; 7 bases match TRBD2. Germline values: CDR1 MGHRA, CDR2 YSYEKL. This CDR3 has 14 amino acids. The J segment lost 0 bases and the V segment lost 5 bases, leaving 1 base of the junction unmatched. The CDR3 sequence is CASSAGDSYNEQFF. DNA of the CDR3: TGCGCCAGCAGCGCGGGAGACTCCTACAATGAGCAGTTCTTC.

V usage is TRBV5-1 and J usage is TRBJ2-1; TRBD2 matches 7 bases. V dropped 4 bases and J dropped 6; count of bases not matched to a gene: 10. CDR1 is SGHRS, CDR2 YFSETQ, per germline. This CDR3 has 15 amino acids. CDR3 loop: CASSLVGTIVNEQFF. DNA of the CDR3: TGCGCCAGCAGCCTCGTCGGGACTATCGTCAATGAGCAGTTCTTC.

This clonotype has only a few counts. The rearrangement uses TRBV12-3 or TRBV12-4 and TRBJ2-2, with 7 bases aligning to TRBD1. Trimming removed 3 bases from V and 2 bases from J; junction bases left unmatched: 9. The CDR3 has 17 amino acids. CDR3 protein: CASSFAQGMSNTGELFF. The CDR3 DNA reads as TGTGCCAGCAGTTTTGCACAGGGGATGTCAAACACCGGGGAGCTGTTTTTT.

This clonotype came up a few times. The J gene is TRBJ2-5, the V gene TRBV5-4; D may be TRBD1 (6 bases). This CDR3 comprises 14 residues. Germline V gene data show CDR1 as SGHNT and CDR2 as YYREEE (reference sequence). Trimming removed 5 bases at V and 0 bases at J, with 11 bases between. CDR3 DNA sequence: TGTGCCAGCAGTAAGGACAGCTACCAAGAGACCCAGTACTTC. As protein: CASSKDSYQETQYF. Full variable domain (missing parts from reference TRBV5-4 and TRBJ2-5): ETGVTQSPTHLIKTRGQQVTLRCSSQSGHNTVSWYQQALGQGPQFIFQYYREEENGRGNFPPRFSGLQFPNYSSELNVNALELDDSALYLCASSKDSYQETQYFGPGTRLLVL.

The genes are TRBV5-5 and TRBJ1-5; D unresolved. The CDR3 is made up of 17 amino acids. CDR1 is SGHKS and CDR2 is YYEKEE in the germline V gene (reference sequence). The V gene lost 0 bases and the J gene lost 1 base, with 14 bases spanning the gap. In nucleotides, the CDR3 is TGTGCCAGCAGCTTGGCCGCCGGAGGGATAAGCAATCAGCCCCAGCATTTT. Amino acid sequence: CASSLAAGGISNQPQHF.

In its sample, this clonotype was seen many times. The chain uses TRBV9 and TRBJ2-3; possible D gene TRBD2, 6 bases. This CDR3 region has 16 residues. Deletions cut 0 bases from V and 0 bases from J, with 11 bases between. Germline assignment: CDR1 SGDLS and CDR2 YYNGEE. This chain's CDR3 is CASSVDIGTSTDTQYF. The CDR3 region has the DNA TGTGCCAGCAGCGTAGATATAGGGACTAGCACAGATACGCAGTATTTT.

In this sample, this clonotype turned up a few times. The genes are TRBV5-1 and TRBJ2-5; D may be TRBD2 (6 bases). The germline V and J ends were trimmed by 5 bases and 2 bases, with 19 bases remaining between them. Germline loops: CDR1 SGHRS, CDR2 YFSETQ. This CDR3 has 16 amino acids. The CDR3: CASRSTPLAQQETQYF. DNA of the CDR3: TGCGCCAGCAGATCTACCCCCCTAGCGCAACAAGAGACCCAGTACTTC.

The CDR3, as DNA: TGTGCCAGCAGGGCTTGGAATTCACCCCTCCACTTT. Protein: CASRAWNSPLHF. This rearrangement joins TRBV6-6 to TRBJ1-6; D not certain. This CDR3 spans 12 amino acids. Trimming cost V 6 bases and J 7 bases, with 7 bases left between them. The germline gives CDR1 MNHNY, CDR2 SVGAGI (reference sequence).

This clonotype was seen a handful of times. The rearrangement links TRBV4-3 to TRBJ1-6; D is unclear. Germline CDR1 and CDR2: LGHNA and YSLEER. This CDR3 contains 15 residues. Trimming pared 0 bases from V and 10 bases from J, leaving 13 bases between. The chain's CDR3 is CASSQDGQTRSPLHF. Here the CDR3 DNA reads TGCGCCAGCAGCCAAGACGGGCAGACACGATCACCCCTCCACTTT.

This clonotype was counted only a few times. The CDR3 here is CASSQSKGGNTIYF. Written as DNA, the CDR3 is TGCGCCAGCAGTCAATCGAAGGGTGGAAACACCATATATTTT. The chain uses TRBV23-1 and TRBJ1-3, with unresolved D. TRBV23-1 is given ORF status, its function remaining uncertain. Trimming removed 0 bases from V and 3 bases from J, with 6 bases in between. This CDR3 region has 14 residues.

The chain employs TRBV7-9 and TRBJ2-1, with D tentatively TRBD2 (6 bases). The germline V gene encodes CDR1 SEHNR and CDR2 FQNEAQ (reference sequence). V lost 4 bases and J 7 bases, leaving 8 bases between the germline ends. The CDR3 consists of 12 residues. CDR3 in DNA: TGTGCCAGCAGCTCTCTAGCGAATGAGCAGTTCTTC. Its protein is CASSSLANEQFF. Looking up the rest from reference TRBV7-9 and TRBJ2-1 gives the full variable domain: DTGVSQNPRHKITKRGQNVTFRCDPISEHNRLYWYRQTLGQGPEFLTYFQNEAQLEKSRLLSDRFSAERPKGSFSTLEIQRTEQGDSAMYLCASSSLANEQFFGPGTRLTVL.

This clonotype was recorded a few times. The chain has TRBV19 and TRBJ2-1; 9 positions match TRBD2. Germline values: CDR1 LNHDA, CDR2 SQIVND (reference sequence). CDR3 length: 17 amino acids. J was trimmed by 7 bases and V by 3 bases; bases with no gene match: 13. CDR3 in DNA: TGTGCCAGTAGTATTCTTTCCTCGCGGGAGGGCCGGAATGAGCAGTTCTTC. It is translated as CASSILSSREGRNEQFF.

This clonotype showed up just once. V is TRBV28 and J is TRBJ2-7; 7 positions agree with TRBD2. This CDR3 region has 13 residues. Germline V gene lookup returns CDR1 MDHEN and CDR2 SYDVKM. V was pared by 8 bases and J by 2 bases, with 6 bases of the junction left unmatched. The CDR3 DNA follows: TGTGCCAGCGCCGGGACTAACGCCTACGAGCAGTACTTC. Its protein is CASAGTNAYEQYF.

This clonotype was seen repeatedly, ten times or more. The rearrangement joins TRBV6-2 or TRBV6-3 to TRBJ2-1; 9 positions agree with TRBD2. Germline lookup yields CDR1 MNHEY and CDR2 SVGEGT. The V segment lost 4 bases and the J segment 7 bases; nucleotides outside the gene matches: 8. The CDR3 is made up of 15 amino acids. The CDR3, as DNA: TGTGCCAGCAGTTTGGGGCGGGAGGGCCAAAATGAGCAGTTCTTC. Its translation is CASSLGREGQNEQFF.

This chain connects TRBV7-6 to TRBJ1-3; D may be TRBD1 (6 bases). The germline gives CDR1 SGHVS, CDR2 FNYEAQ. The CDR3 sequence is 17 residues long. V lost 1 base to trimming and J lost 0 bases, with 13 bases between them. CDR3 bases: TGTGCCAGCAGCTTAGAAGGACAGCTGAGCTCTGGAAACACCATATATTTT. Its protein product is CASSLEGQLSSGNTIYF.

This clonotype was seen many times. The chain has TRBV7-2 and TRBJ2-1; D is possibly TRBD1 or TRBD2 (6 bases each). V lost 1 base to trimming and J lost 9 bases, with 16 bases between them. CDR1 is SGHTA and CDR2 is FQGNSA in the germline V gene. The CDR3 is 15 residues long. The CDR3 coding sequence is TGTGCCAGCAGCTTAGTCGCAGGGGAGGTTAGTGAGCAGTTCTTC. Residues: CASSLVAGEVSEQFF.

A single count supports this clonotype. One end of the junction fails to match germline, which may point to a read error. The chain has TRBV5-4 and TRBJ2-3, with D possibly matching TRBD2 (7 bases). CDR1 is SGHNT and CDR2 is YYREEE in the germline V gene (reference sequence). This CDR3 contains 15 residues. The CDR3 loop reads CASRLEGGIPDTQYF. The CDR3 DNA reads TGTGCCAGCCGCTTGGAGGGGGGGATCCCAGATACGCAGTATTTT.

This clonotype was seen a handful of times. The J gene is TRBJ1-1, the V gene TRBV20-1; tentative D call: TRBD1 (5 bases). The germline gives CDR1 DFQATT, CDR2 SNEGSKA (reference sequence). Trimming shortened V by 3 bases and J by 10 bases, and 21 bases separated the two germline ends. This CDR3 has 14 residues. The CDR3 DNA reads as TGCAGTGCTAGCGCAGCAGGGCCGAAGTTTCCAGCTTTCTTT. This codes for CSASAAGPKFPAFF.

DNA of the CDR3: TGTGCCATTGAACCCACAGGGAACTACAATGAGCAGTTCTTC. Translation gives CAIEPTGNYNEQFF. The chain uses TRBV10-3 and TRBJ2-1, with D perhaps TRBD1 (6 bases). CDR1 and CDR2 from the germline V gene are ENHRY and SYGVKD. The length of the CDR3 is 14 residues. Trimming removed 9 bases from V and 3 bases from J, with 15 bases in between.

This rearrangement joins TRBV11-2 to TRBJ2-1; possibly TRBD1 for D (6 bases). The V gene lost 4 bases and the J gene lost 3 bases, with 13 bases spanning the gap. In germline, CDR1 is SGHAT, CDR2 FQNNGV. The CDR3 totals 15 residues. CDR3 protein: CASSSPRGYYNEQFF. DNA of the CDR3: TGTGCCAGCAGCTCCCCCAGGGGATACTACAATGAGCAGTTCTTC.

The chain combines TRBV29-1 with TRBJ2-5; 7 nucleotides agree with TRBD1. In germline, CDR1 is SQVTM, CDR2 ANQGSEA. The CDR3 runs to 14 residues. The J segment lost 2 bases and the V segment lost 4 bases, leaving 7 bases of the junction unmatched. The CDR3 coding sequence is TGCAGCGTTGTTAAACAGGGGTGGCAAGAGACCCAGTACTTC. Amino acid sequence: CSVVKQGWQETQYF.